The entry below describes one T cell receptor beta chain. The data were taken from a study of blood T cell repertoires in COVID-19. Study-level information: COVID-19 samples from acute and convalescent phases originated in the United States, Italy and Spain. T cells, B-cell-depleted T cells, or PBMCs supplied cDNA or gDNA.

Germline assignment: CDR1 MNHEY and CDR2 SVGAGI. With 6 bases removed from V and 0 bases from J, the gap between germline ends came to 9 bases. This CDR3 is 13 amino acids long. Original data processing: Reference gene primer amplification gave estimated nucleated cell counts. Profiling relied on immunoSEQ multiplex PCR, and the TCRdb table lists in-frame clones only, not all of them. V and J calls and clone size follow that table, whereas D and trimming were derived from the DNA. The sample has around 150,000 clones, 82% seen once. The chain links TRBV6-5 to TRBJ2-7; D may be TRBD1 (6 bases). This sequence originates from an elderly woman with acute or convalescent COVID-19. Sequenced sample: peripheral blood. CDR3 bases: TGTGCCAGCAGAGGGGGAAGCTCCTACGAGCAGTACTTC. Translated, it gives CASRGGSSYEQYF.